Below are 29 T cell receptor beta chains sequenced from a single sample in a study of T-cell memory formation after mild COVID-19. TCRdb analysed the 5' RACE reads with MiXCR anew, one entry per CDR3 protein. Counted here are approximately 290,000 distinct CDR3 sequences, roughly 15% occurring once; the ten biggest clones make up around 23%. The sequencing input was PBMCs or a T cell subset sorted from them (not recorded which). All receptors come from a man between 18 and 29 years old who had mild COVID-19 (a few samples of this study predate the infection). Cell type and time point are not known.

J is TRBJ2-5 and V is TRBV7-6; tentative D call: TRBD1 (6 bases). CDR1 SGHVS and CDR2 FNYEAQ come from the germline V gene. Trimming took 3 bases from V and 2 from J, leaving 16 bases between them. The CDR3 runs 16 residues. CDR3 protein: CASSFYSGQTQETQYF. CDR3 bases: TGTGCCAGCAGCTTTTACTCGGGACAAACTCAAGAGACCCAGTACTTC.

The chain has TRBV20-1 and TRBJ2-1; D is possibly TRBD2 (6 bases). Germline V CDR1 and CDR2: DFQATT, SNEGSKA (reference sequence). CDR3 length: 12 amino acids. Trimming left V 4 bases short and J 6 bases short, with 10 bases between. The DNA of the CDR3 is TGCAGTGCTACATCGGGGGTCAATGAGCAGTTCTTC. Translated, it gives CSATSGVNEQFF.

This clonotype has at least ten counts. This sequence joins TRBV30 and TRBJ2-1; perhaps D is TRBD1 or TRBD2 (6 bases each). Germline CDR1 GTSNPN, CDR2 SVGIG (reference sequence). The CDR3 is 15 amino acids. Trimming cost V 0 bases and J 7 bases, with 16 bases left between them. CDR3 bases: TGTGCCTGGAGTGTACCCGAGGGGGAGGTGAATGAGCAGTTCTTC. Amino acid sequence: CAWSVPEGEVNEQFF.

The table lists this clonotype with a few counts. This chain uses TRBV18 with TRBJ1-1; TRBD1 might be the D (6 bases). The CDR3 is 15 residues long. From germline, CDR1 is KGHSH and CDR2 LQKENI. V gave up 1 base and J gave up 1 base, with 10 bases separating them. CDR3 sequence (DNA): TGTGCCAGCTCACCACTTGAGACAGGGAACACTGAAGCTTTCTTT. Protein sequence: CASSPLETGNTEAFF.

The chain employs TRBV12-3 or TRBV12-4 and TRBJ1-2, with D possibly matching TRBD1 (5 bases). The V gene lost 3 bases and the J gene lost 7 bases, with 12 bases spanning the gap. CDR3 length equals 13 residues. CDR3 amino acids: CASSFRVVLGYTF. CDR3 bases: TGTGCCAGCAGTTTCAGGGTAGTGCTTGGCTACACCTTC.

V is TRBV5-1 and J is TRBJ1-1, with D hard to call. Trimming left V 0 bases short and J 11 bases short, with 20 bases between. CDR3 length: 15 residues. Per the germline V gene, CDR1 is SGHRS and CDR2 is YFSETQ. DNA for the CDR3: TGCGCCAGCAGCTTGGCCGAGACTAGGCCCTTCGAGGCTTTCTTT. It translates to CASSLAETRPFEAFF.

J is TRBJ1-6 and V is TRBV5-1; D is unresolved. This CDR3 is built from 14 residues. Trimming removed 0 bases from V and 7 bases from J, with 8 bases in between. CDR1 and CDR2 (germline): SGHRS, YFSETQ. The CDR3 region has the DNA TGCGCCAGCAGCTTGGAGGGTTTGAATTCACCCCTCCACTTT. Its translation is CASSLEGLNSPLHF. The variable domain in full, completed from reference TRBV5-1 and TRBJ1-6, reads KAGVTQTPRYLIKTRGQQVTLSCSPISGHRSVSWYQQTPGQGLQFLFEYFSETQRNKGNFPGRFSGRQFSNSRSEMNVSTLELGDSALYLCASSLEGLNSPLHFGNGTRLTVT.

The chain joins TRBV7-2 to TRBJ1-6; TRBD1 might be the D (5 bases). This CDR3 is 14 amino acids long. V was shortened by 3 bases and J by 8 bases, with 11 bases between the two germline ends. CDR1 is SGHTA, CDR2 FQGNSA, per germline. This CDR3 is CASSLGPVDSPLHF. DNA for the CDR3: TGTGCCAGCAGCTTGGGACCTGTTGATTCACCCCTCCACTTT. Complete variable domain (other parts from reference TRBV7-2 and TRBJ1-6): GAGVSQSPSNKVTEKGKDVELRCDPISGHTALYWYRQSLGQGLEFLIYFQGNSAPDKSGLPSDRFSAERTGGSVSTLTIQRTQQEDSAVYLCASSLGPVDSPLHFGNGTRLTVT.

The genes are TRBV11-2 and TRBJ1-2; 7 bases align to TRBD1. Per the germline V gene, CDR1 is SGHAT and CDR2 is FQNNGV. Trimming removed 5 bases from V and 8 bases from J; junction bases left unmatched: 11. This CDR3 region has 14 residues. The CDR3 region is CASSQDRDAGGYTF. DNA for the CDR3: TGTGCCAGCAGCCAAGACAGGGACGCTGGAGGCTACACCTTC.

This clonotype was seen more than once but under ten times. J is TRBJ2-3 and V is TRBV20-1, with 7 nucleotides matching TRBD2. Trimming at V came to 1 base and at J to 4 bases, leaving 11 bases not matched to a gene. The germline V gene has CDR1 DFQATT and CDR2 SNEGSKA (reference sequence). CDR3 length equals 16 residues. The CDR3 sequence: CSARGVAGVGSDTQYF. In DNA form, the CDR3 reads TGCAGTGCTAGAGGGGTCGCGGGGGTTGGGTCAGATACGCAGTATTTT.

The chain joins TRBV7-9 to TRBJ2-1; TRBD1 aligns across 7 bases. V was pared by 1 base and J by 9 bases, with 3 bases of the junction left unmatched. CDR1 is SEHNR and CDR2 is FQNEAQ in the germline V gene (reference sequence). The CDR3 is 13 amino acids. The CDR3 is CASSLEQGIEQFF. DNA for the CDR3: TGTGCCAGCAGCTTAGAACAGGGGATTGAGCAGTTCTTC.

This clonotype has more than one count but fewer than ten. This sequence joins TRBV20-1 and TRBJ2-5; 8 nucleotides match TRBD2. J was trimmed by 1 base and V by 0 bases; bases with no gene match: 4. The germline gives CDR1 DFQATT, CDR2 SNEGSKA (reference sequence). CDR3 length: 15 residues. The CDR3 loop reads CSARDARGAQETQYF. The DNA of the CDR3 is TGCAGTGCTAGAGATGCGCGGGGGGCCCAAGAGACCCAGTACTTC.

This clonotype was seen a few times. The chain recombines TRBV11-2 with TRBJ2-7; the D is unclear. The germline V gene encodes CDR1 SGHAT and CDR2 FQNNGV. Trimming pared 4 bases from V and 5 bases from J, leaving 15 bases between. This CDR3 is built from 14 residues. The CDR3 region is CASSWGASRNEQYV. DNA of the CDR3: TGTGCCAGCAGCTGGGGTGCTTCACGCAACGAGCAGTACGTC.

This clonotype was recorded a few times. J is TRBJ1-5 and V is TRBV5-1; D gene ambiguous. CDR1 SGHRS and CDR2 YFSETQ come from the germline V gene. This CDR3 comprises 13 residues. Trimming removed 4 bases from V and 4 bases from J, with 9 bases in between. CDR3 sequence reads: CASSVEPNQPQHF. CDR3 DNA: TGCGCCAGCAGCGTGGAGCCTAATCAGCCCCAGCATTTT.

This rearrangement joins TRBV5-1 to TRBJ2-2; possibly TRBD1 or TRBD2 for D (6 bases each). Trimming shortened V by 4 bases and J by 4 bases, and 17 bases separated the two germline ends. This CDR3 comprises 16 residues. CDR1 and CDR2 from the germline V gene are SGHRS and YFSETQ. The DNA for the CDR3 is TGCGCCAGCAGCCCGGAGGGGGAATTGCGCACCGGGGAGCTGTTTTTT. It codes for CASSPEGELRTGELFF.

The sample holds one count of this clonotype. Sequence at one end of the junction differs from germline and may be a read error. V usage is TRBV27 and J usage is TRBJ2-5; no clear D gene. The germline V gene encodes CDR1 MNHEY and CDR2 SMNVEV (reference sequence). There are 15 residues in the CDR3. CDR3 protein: CASSFGHTVGETQYF. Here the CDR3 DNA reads TGTGCCAGCAGTTTCGGCCACACGGTTGGAGAGACCCAGTATTTC.

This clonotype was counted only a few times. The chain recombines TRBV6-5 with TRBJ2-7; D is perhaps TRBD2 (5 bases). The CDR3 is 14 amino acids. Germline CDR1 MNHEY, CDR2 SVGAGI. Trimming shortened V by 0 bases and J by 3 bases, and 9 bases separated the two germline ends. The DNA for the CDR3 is TGTGCCAGCAGTTACTCGTCGCGGGTCTACGAGCAGTACTTC. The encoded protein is CASSYSSRVYEQYF.

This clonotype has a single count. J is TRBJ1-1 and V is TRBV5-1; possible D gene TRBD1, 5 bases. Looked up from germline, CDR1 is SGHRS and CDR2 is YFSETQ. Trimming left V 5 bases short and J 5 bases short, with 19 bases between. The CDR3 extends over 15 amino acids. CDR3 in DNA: TGCGCCAGCAGAGGGAGGGGCGAGGTTAGGACTGAAGCTTTCTTT. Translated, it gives CASRGRGEVRTEAFF. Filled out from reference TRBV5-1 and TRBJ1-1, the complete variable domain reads KAGVTQTPRYLIKTRGQQVTLSCSPISGHRSVSWYQQTPGQGLQFLFEYFSETQRNKGNFPGRFSGRQFSNSRSEMNVSTLELGDSALYLCASRGRGEVRTEAFFGQGTRLTVV.

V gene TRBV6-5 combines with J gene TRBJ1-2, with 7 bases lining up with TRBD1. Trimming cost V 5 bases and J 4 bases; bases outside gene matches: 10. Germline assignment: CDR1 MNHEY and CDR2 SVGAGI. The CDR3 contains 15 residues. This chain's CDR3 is CASSLQGGRLYGYTF. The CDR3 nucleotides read TGTGCCAGCAGTCTCCAGGGGGGCCGCCTCTATGGCTACACCTTC.

The DNA for the CDR3 is TGTGCCAGCAGTCATACCAACTCGGGTCAGCCCCAGCATTTT. Protein product: CASSHTNSGQPQHF. J is TRBJ1-5 and V is TRBV28; D unclear. CDR1 is MDHEN, CDR2 SYDVKM, per germline. With 5 bases removed from V and 6 bases from J, the gap between germline ends came to 14 bases. This CDR3 contains 14 residues.

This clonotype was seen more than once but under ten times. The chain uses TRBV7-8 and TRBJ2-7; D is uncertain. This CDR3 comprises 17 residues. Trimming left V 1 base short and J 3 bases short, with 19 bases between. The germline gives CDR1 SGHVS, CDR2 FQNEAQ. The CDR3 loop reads CASSLERYRLGYYEQYF. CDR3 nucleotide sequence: TGTGCCAGCAGCTTAGAGAGATACCGTTTGGGCTACTACGAGCAGTACTTC.

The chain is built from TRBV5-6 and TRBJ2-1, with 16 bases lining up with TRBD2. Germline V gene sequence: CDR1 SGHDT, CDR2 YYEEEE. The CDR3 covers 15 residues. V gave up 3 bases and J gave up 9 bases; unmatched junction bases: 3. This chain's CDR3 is CASSYGTSGGAEQFF. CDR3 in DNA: TGTGCCAGCAGCTACGGGACTAGCGGGGGGGCTGAGCAGTTCTTC.

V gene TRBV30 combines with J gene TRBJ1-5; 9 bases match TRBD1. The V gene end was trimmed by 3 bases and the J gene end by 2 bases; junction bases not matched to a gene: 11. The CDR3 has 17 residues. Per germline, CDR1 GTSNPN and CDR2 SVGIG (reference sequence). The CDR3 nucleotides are TGTGCCTGGAGCCGTTGGGACAGGGAGGTTGGCAATCAGCCCCAGCATTTT. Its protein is CAWSRWDREVGNQPQHF. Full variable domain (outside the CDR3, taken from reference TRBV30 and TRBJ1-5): SQTIHQWPATLVQPVGSPLSLECTVEGTSNPNLYWYRQAAGRGLQLLFYSVGIGQISSEVPQNLSASRPQDRQFILSSKKLLLSDSGFYLCAWSRWDREVGNQPQHFGDGTRLSIL.

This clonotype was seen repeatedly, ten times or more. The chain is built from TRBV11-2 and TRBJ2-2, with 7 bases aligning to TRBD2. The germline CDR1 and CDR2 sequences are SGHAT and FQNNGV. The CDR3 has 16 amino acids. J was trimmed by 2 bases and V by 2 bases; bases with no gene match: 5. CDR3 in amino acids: CASSLLAGPNTGELFF. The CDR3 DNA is TGTGCCAGCAGCTTATTAGCGGGCCCAAACACCGGGGAGCTGTTTTTT. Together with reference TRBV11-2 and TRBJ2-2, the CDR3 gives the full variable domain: EAGVAQSPRYKIIEKRQSVAFWCNPISGHATLYWYQQILGQGPKLLIQFQNNGVVDDSQLPKDRFSAERLKGVDSTLKIQPAKLEDSAVYLCASSLLAGPNTGELFFGEGSRLTVL.

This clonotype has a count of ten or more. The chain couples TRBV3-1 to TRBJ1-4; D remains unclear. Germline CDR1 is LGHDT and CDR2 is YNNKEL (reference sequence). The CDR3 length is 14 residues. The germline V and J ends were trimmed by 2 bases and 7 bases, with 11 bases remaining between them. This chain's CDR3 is CASSQNSNSEKLFF. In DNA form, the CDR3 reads TGTGCCAGCAGCCAAAACAGTAACAGTGAAAAACTGTTTTTT.

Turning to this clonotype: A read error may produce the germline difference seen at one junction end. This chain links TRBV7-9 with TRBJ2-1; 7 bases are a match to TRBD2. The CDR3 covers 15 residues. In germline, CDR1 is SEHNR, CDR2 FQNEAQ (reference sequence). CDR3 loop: CASSSSGRAYNKQFF. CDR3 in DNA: TGTGCCAGCAGCTCTAGTGGGAGGGCCTACAATAAGCAGTTCTTC.

CDR3 nucleotides: TGTGCCAGCAGCCCCCCGGGACGGCCGGATACGCAGTATTTT. Its protein product is CASSPPGRPDTQYF. The rearrangement links TRBV7-9 to TRBJ2-3, with D perhaps given as TRBD1 or TRBD2 (5 bases each). Germline V CDR1 and CDR2: SEHNR, FQNEAQ (reference sequence). This CDR3 has 14 amino acids. V dropped 5 bases and J dropped 6 bases, with 15 bases sitting between them. Variable domain in full (rest from reference TRBV7-9 and TRBJ2-3): DTGVSQNPRHKITKRGQNVTFRCDPISEHNRLYWYRQTLGQGPEFLTYFQNEAQLEKSRLLSDRFSAERPKGSFSTLEIQRTEQGDSAMYLCASSPPGRPDTQYFGPGTRLTVL.

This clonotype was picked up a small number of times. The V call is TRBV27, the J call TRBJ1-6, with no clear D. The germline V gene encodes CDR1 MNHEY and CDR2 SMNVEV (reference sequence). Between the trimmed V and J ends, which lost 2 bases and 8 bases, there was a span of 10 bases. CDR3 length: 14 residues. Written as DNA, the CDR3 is TGTGCCAGCAGTTTAGTCCAAGTCTATTCACCCCTCCACTTT. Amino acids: CASSLVQVYSPLHF.

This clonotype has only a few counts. The CDR3 sequence: CASSLAGQNSNQPQHF. DNA for the CDR3: TGTGCCAGCAGTTTGGCGGGACAAAATAGCAATCAGCCCCAGCATTTT. This chain connects TRBV6-2 or TRBV6-3 to TRBJ1-5; D may be TRBD1 (6 bases). Germline V gives CDR1 MNHEY, CDR2 SVGEGT. The CDR3 length is 16 residues. V was shortened by 4 bases and J by 0 bases, with 13 bases between the two germline ends.